Given below is one T cell receptor beta chain in context. The antigen remains undetermined. This sample stems from a study of blood T cells in healthy people across ages. Study as a whole: The capture of about one barcoded beta molecule per two T cells was achieved by template switching.

Broader study findings: In the absence of known donor CMV status, changes in expanded clonotypes were possibly confounded.

For every donor, a draw yielded around 10 milliliters of peripheral blood. Trimming shortened V by 2 bases and J by 0 bases, and 8 bases separated the two germline ends. In germline, CDR1 is SGHDT, CDR2 YYEEEE. This CDR3 is 14 amino acids long. Together with a sample-barcoded 5' primer, a J-beta primer mix was included in a second PCR lasting 7 to 11 cycles. Template switching added a 12-random-nucleotide identifier to every cDNA molecule. TCRdb recomputed calls from the 5' RACE reads with MiXCR, one row per CDR3 protein. In the table there are hundreds of thousands of distinct CDR3 sequences, 20% to 25% of which are singletons.

The receptor comes from a man aged 65-85 years in good health. Sequenced material: blood. The chain couples TRBV5-6 to TRBJ1-1; maybe TRBD1 (5 bases). CDR3 nucleotides: TGTGCCAGCAGCTTCGACAGAATGAACACTGAAGCTTTCTTT. Its protein product is CASSFDRMNTEAFF.